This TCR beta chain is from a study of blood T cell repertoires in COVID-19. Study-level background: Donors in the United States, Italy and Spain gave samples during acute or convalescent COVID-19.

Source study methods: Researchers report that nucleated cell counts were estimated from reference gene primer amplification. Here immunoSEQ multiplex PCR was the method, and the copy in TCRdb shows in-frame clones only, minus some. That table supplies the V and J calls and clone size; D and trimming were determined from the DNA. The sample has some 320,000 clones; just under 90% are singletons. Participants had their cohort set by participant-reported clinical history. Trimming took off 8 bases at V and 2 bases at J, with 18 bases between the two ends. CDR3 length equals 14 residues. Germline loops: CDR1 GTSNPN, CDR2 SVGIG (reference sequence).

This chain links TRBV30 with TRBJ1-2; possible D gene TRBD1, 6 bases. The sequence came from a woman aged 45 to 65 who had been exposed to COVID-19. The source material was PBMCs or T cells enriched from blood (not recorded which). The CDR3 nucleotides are TGTGCCCTAAGCGGAACAGGGTTAAACTATGGCTACACCTTC. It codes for CALSGTGLNYGYTF.